This T cell receptor (beta chain) was captured in a study of shared clonotypes between healthy human individuals (dated by TCRdb to about 2020). Concerning the study at large: The cohort included three men and two women between 18 and 49 years of age. Libraries were prepared and TCR repertoires were sequenced by different laboratories using diverse techniques, in order to increase sequencing depth and limit assay-specific biases. For each donor, CD4 naive and CD4 memory were each given three plates, CD8 naive was given two plates, and CD8 memory was given one plate. Each donor's leukapheresis produced roughly between roughly 0.85 and 9.5 billion PBMCs. The study deeply sequenced blood TCR repertoires of about 5 healthy adults to estimate repertoire size and the extent of clonotype sharing between individuals.

The CDR3 covers 20 residues, taking in both the cysteine and the phenylalanine. Only the CDR3 region is kept as DNA, spanning 60 bases read in frame from base 1. CDR1 and CDR2 are drawn from the germline V gene: SGDLS, YYNGEE. V is pared back by 0 bases and J by 4 bases, with 26 bases lying between the germline termini. For the CD8 naive samples, CD45RO-negative cells were positively selected for CCR7, yielding a CD45RA+CCR7+ population from which TemRA cells were excluded. Donors were healthy HIV-negative adults with no recently reported acute infections or vaccinations. Only Caucasian adults living in Nashville, Tennessee, USA were represented among the donors. Blood was collected by leukapheresis, and PBMCs were isolated by Ficoll-Histopaque density gradient centrifugation and then cryopreserved in liquid nitrogen vapor phase. Analytical flow cytometry was used to check the purity and quantity of each magnetically sorted T cell population. Genomic DNA was isolated from each sorted fraction and quantified by UV absorbance on a Nanodrop 2000c.

Using the deep immunoSEQ assay, TCR CDR3 regions were amplified from genomic DNA by multiplex PCR. Genomic DNA extracted from each cell subset was distributed evenly over all wells of several immunoSEQ 96-well plates, and each plate served as one replicate. For sorted subsets, each replicate PCR was loaded with roughly 200 ng genomic DNA, equivalent to some 31,000 T cell genomes. Purified libraries were measured with a Qubit 3.0 fluorometer, size-checked on a Bioanalyzer 2100, and measured again with the KAPA Library Quantification kit. Every immunoSEQ 96-well plate was sequenced on a dedicated single-read 150-cycle Illumina NextSeq 550 flow cell. On the study's bioinformatics: Because only junctional sequences without quality scores were contained in the immunoSEQ output, filtering matching that applied to full-length reads could not be performed. Sequences were annotated with PyIR, a Python wrapper for IgBLAST v1.9, and V/J genes and CDR3 were assigned using IMGT germline references. Reads were removed for weak V/J assignments (E-value above 1e-6), missing CDR3, stop codons, out-of-frame junctions, or ambiguous translated residues. A V3J clonotype was defined by an identical inferred V gene, J gene, and CDR3 amino acid sequence. To compute the percentage overlap between repertoires, the number of shared unique clonotypes was divided by the size of the smaller repertoire. Three approaches were used to assess repertoire richness: RTK rarefaction, the Chao1 estimator, and Recon v2.1 estimates of unobserved clonotypes. For all TCRbeta clonotypes obtained by the gDNA method from a few donors, generation probabilities were computed with OLGA. TCRdb mirrors the immuneACCESS table, restricted to in-frame sequences. Some clones are absent from its copies; in checked studies, under half trace to an unresolved V gene, and the reason for the others is unknown. For V, J and clone size, that table is used; D and trimming come from the DNA. This sample gives under 1 million clones in total; about 96% of them show up just once. The ten largest clonotypes hold less than 0.25% of the sample.

The research as a whole found: Compared with non-shared clonotypes, clonotypes shared by all four sorted-subset donors had higher generation probabilities. Larger estimated clonotype richness was generally found for naive subsets than for memory subsets. The small number of donors limited the genetic and exposure-history diversity represented. Around 5.4% of naive CD4, around 3.5% of naive CD8, approximately 2% of memory CD4, and around 0.42% of memory CD8 clonotypes were shared across a few donors. Even with the large sequencing depth, rarefaction of the sorted-subset datasets indicated that sequencing was incomplete. Pairwise subsampling indicated that sequencing depth was expected to affect the degree of clonotype sharing among donors. Only blood was sampled, and tissue TCR repertoires likely differ from those in blood.

Concerning this clone: The clone's antigen remains unknown. Base qualities are not at hand, and no much larger clone is one base apart.

Recombination joined TRBV9 with TRBJ2-1, and TRBD2 may be the D gene, going by 5 matching bases. The receptor was derived from a man aged 30 to 45 in good health. Sequencing was performed on naive CD8+ T cells sorted from blood. The meaning of the sample's cell subset or site label: CD45RA+CCR7+. The CDR3: CASSVATSGFGSTIYNEQFF. In nucleotide form, the sequence is TGTGCCAGCAGCGTAGCTACATCGGGGTTTGGTTCTACCATTTACAATGAGCAGTTCTTC.